Sequencing of this TCR beta chain was carried out in a study of shared clonotypes between healthy human individuals. DNA at 200 ng, about 30,000 T cell genomes, went into sorted-subset replicate PCRs. Repertoires were generated with immunoSEQ multiplex PCR, while TCRdb's copy carries only in-frame clones and drops some. The sample lists nearly 1 million clones, about three quarters occurring once. V was clipped by 6 bases and J by 7 bases, with 9 bases between them. This CDR3 spans 11 amino acids. The germline V gene encodes CDR1 MDHEN and CDR2 SYDVKM. This TCR was recovered from a man aged 18 to 29 in good health. The sample was memory CD4+ T cells sorted from blood. Indicated subset: CD45RA-negative fraction. The chain carries TRBV28 and TRBJ1-2; unclear D gene. The CDR3 protein is CASSFQSGYTF. The CDR3 nucleotides are TGTGCCAGCAGCTTCCAGAGTGGCTACACCTTC.